The sequence of this T cell receptor (beta chain) was determined in a study of regulatory T cells in long-lasting Graves disease. Researchers made TCR beta libraries by using iRepertoire HTBI primers and running Arm-PCR on CDR3 regions. TCRdb re-analysed the multiplex PCR reads in MiXCR, keeping a single row per CDR3 protein. The table has about 400,000 distinct CDR3 sequences, about 16% seen once. For this clonotype: Its antigen is undetermined.

Regarding the study as a whole: Limited sample numbers may have lowered accuracy.

Time point reported: newly diagnosed GD, antithyroid drugs for less than 3 months. PBMC-extracted RNA yielded the TCR library. The V gene's germline CDR1 is SQVTM and CDR2 ANQGSEA. Trimming took 2 bases from V and 1 from J, leaving 24 bases between them. The CDR3 contains 18 residues. The same sample was also studied in work on T cells in Graves' hyperthyroidism and ophthalmopathy. That source reports: Blood also showed most of the thyroid clonotypes that were expanded above 0.001.

V is TRBV29-1 and J is TRBJ2-7; possible D gene TRBD1, 6 bases. The TCR sequence derives from a woman between 18 and 29 years old with Graves disease. The sample consisted of peripheral blood mononuclear cells (PBMCs), taken at new diagnosis, from a patient treated with antithyroid drugs. The DNA for the CDR3 is TGCAGCGTTGAAACCAAAAACCCAACAGGGATCCGGTCCTACGAGCAGTACTTC. The encoded protein is CSVETKNPTGIRSYEQYF.